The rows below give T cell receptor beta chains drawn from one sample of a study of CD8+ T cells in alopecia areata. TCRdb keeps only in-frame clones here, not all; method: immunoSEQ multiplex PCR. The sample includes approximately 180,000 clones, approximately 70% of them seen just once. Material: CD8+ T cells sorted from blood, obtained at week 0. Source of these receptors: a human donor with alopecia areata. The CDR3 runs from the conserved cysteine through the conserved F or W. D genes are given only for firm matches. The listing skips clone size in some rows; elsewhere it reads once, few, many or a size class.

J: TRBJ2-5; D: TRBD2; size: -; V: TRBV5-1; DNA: TGCGCCAGCAGACTTTGGACTAGCGGGGCCCGGGAGACCCAGTACTTC; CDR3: CASRLWTSGARETQYF
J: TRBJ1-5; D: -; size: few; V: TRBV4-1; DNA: TGCGCCAGCAGCCAAGAGGAAACTCAGCCCCAGCATTTT; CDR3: CASSQEETQPQHF
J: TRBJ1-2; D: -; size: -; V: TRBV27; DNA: TGTGCCAGCAGTGCCCTCGGGATAGGGGAGAACTATGGCTACACCTTC; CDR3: CASSALGIGENYGYTF
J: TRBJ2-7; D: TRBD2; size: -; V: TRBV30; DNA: TGTGCCTGGGGCACTAGCGGGGCGTTCGAGCAGTACTTC; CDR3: CAWGTSGAFEQYF
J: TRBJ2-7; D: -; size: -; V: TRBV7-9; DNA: TGTGCCAGCAGCGCAACCGGGACAACCTACAGTGGGCAGTACTTC; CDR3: CASSATGTTYSGQYF
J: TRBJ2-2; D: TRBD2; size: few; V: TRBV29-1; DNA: TGCAGCGTTGTCGGGACTAGCGGGGGGAACACCGGGGAGCTGTTTTTT; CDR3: CSVVGTSGGNTGELFF
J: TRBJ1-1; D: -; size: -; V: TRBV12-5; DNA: TGTGCTAGTGGTTTACCTAACCCGTCGACGGACACTGAAGCTTTCTTT; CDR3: CASGLPNPSTDTEAFF
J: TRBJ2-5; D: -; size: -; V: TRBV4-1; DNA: TGCGCCAGCAGCCAAGATAGGGTCAGAGGGACCCAGTACTTC; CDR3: CASSQDRVRGTQYF
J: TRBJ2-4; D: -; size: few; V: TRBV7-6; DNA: TGTGCCAGCAGCTTAGGGGGGGCTCAAAACATTCAGTACTTC; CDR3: CASSLGGAQNIQYF
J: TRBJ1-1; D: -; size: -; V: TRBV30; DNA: TGTGCCTGGAGTGCAACGGGTGAAGCTTTCTTT; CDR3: CAWSATGEAFF
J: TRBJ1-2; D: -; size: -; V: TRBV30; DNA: TGTGCCTGGAACAGCCGTATTAAGGATGGCTACACCTTC; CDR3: CAWNSRIKDGYTF
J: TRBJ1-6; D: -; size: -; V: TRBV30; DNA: TGTGCCTATGCAGGGATTAATTCACCCCTCCACTTT; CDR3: CAYAGINSPLHF
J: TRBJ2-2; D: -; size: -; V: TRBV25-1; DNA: TGTGCCAGCAGTGACGGCCGAGCCGGGGAGCTGTTTTTT; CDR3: CASSDGRAGELFF
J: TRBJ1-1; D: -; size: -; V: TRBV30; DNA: TGTGCCCACACCCTTACAGGGCCCCCGGCTTTCTTT; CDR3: CAHTLTGPPAFF
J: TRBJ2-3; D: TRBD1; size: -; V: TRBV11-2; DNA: TGTGCCAGCAGCTTCAACCCGCCGGGACAGGGGGCATCAGATACGCAGTATTTT; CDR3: CASSFNPPGQGASDTQYF
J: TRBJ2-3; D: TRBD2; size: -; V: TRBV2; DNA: TGTGCCAGCAATCCAAGCTGGCTAGCGGGGACCTCAGATACGCAGTATTTT; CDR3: CASNPSWLAGTSDTQYF
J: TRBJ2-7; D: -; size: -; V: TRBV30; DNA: TGTGCCTGGAGTGTACAGTGGGGGACGCCCTACGAGCAGTACTTC; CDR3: CAWSVQWGTPYEQYF
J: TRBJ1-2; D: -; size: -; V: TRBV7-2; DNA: TGTGCCAGCAGCTTAGGGGCGGGCTACACCTTC; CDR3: CASSLGAGYTF
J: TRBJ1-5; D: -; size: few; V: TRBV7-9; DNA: TGTGCCAGCAGCTTAGTGGACAGACTCAATAGCAATCAGCCCCAGCATTTT; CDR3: CASSLVDRLNSNQPQHF
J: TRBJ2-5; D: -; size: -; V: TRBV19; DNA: TGTGCCAGTAGTATTGCGGCTAGGTCCATGGAGACCCAGTACTTC; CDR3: CASSIAARSMETQYF
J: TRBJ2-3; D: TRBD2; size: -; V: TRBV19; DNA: TGTGCCAGTAGTATTGTAGCGGGGAACACAGATACGCAGTATTTT; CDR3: CASSIVAGNTDTQYF
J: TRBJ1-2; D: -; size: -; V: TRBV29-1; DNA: TGCAGCGTTGTAAGTCAGCGAACCAACTATGGCTACACCTTC; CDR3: CSVVSQRTNYGYTF
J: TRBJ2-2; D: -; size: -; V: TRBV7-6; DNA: TGTGCCAGCAGCCTACCGACTGCGAACACCGGGGAGCTGTTTTTT; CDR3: CASSLPTANTGELFF
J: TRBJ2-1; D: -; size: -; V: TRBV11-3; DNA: TGTGCCAGCAGCTTAGATCGGGTCGGAGGGGCGGATGAGCAGTTCTTC; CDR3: CASSLDRVGGADEQFF
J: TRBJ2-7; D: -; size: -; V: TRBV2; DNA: TGTGCCAGCACAGGGGCCCGATACGAGCAGTACTTC; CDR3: CASTGARYEQYF
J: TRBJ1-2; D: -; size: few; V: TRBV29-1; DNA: TGCAGCGTTGAAGAAGATACGCGGAACTATGGCTACACCTTC; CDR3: CSVEEDTRNYGYTF
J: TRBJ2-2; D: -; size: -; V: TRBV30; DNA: TGTGCCTGGAGTGTAGCACAGACGAACACCGGGGAGCTGTTTTTT; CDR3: CAWSVAQTNTGELFF
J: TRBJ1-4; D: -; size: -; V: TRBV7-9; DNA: TGTGCCAGCAGCTTAGCGCTCGGCAGAGATCATGAAAAACTGTTTTTT; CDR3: CASSLALGRDHEKLFF
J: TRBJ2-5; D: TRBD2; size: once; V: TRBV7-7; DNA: TGTGCTAGCAGCTTTGGGACTAGCGGGGCTGAGACCCAGTACTTC; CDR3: CASSFGTSGAETQYF
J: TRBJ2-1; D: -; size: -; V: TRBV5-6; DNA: TGTGCCAGCAGCCCGGGGAGCAATGAGCAGTTCTTC; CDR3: CASSPGSNEQFF
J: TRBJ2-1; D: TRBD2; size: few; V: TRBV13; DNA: TGTGCCAGCAGCCTCCGACTAGCGGCCCGCAATGAGCAGTTCTTC; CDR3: CASSLRLAARNEQFF
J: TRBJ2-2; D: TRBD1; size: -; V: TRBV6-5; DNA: TGTGCCAGCAGGGTAGGACAGGGTGAAACCGGGGAGCTGTTTTTT; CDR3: CASRVGQGETGELFF
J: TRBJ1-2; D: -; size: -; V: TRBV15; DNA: TGTGCCACCAGCGGGACGGGGCGACCTTATGGCTACACCTTC; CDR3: CATSGTGRPYGYTF
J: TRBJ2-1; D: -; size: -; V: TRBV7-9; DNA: TGTGCCAGCAGCACCTCGGTCAATGAGCAGTTCTTC; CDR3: CASSTSVNEQFF
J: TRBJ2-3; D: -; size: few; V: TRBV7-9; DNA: TGTGCCAGCAGCTTAGCGCCGGCAGATAGCACAGATACGCAGTATTTT; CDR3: CASSLAPADSTDTQYF
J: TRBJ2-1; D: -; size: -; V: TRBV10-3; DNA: TGTGCCACCTCCTATGGGGCTGAGCAGTTCTTC; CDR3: CATSYGAEQFF
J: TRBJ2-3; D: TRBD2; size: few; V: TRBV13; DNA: TGTGCCAGCAGCTTAGAAGCGGGAAGTGAGACAGATACGCAGTATTTT; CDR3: CASSLEAGSETDTQYF
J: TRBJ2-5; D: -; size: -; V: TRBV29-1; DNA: TGCAGCGCTGAACTTGGGCTGGAGACCCAGTACTTC; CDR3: CSAELGLETQYF
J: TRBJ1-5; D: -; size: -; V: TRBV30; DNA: TGTGCCTGGAGTGGCAGGGGTGGCAATCAGCCCCAGCATTTT; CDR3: CAWSGRGGNQPQHF
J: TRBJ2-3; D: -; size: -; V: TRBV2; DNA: TGTGCCACCGTCGGTTGGCAGGGTGCAGATACGCAGTATTTT; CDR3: CATVGWQGADTQYF
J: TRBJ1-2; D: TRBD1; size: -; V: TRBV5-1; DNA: TGCGCCAGCAGCTCGGGCCCGGGACAGGACTCCGGAGCTAACTATGGCTACACCTTC; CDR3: CASSSGPGQDSGANYGYTF
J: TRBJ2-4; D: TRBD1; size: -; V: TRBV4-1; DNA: TGCGCCAGCAGCCAGGGACAGGGGGACATTCAGTACTTC; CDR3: CASSQGQGDIQYF
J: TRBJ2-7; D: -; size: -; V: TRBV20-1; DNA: TGCAGTGCTAGAGCACTCCCCGAGCAGTACTTC; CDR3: CSARALPEQYF
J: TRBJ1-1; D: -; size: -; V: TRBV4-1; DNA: TGCGCCAGCAGCCGCAGGGATACCGGACCTGAAGCTTTCTTT; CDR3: CASSRRDTGPEAFF
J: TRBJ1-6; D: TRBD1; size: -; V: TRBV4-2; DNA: TGTGCCAGCAGCCAAGCTTCCGGGACAGGGGGCTATAATTCACCCCTCCACTTT; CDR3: CASSQASGTGGYNSPLHF
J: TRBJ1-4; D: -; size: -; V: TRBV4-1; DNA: TGCGCCAGCAGCGGGCGTGAAAAACTGTTTTTT; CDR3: CASSGREKLFF
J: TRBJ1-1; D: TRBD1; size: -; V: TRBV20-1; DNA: TGCAGCCAGGGTCGGGACAGAGAAGCTTTCTTT; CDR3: CSQGRDREAFF
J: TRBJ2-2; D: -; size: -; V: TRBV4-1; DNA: TGCGCCAGCAGCCCCGCGCCCGGGGAGCTGTTTTTT; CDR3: CASSPAPGELFF
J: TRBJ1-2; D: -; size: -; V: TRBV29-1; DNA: TGCAGCACCCACAGGGACGGCTACACCTTC; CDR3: CSTHRDGYTF
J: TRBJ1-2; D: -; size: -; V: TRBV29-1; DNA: TGCAGCGTTGATGGGGTGTATGACTATGGCTACACCTTC; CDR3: CSVDGVYDYGYTF
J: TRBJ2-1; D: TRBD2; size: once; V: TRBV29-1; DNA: TGCAGCGTTTCTTGGTCCGCGGGGGGGCCAGGGTCCTACAATGAGCAGTTCTTC; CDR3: CSVSWSAGGPGSYNEQFF
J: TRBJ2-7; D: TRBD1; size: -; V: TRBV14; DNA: TGTGCCAGCAGCCTGGACAGGGGTTCCTACGAGCAGTACTTC; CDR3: CASSLDRGSYEQYF